What follows are 24 T cell receptor beta chains derived from one specimen sequenced in a study of monozygotic twins with inflammatory bowel disease. From the 5' RACE reads, TCRdb lists one entry per CDR3 protein and no DNA. Reported are 310,000 or so distinct CDR3 sequences; the ten largest clones contain roughly 2%. Sequencing was performed on blood. These receptors came from a human donor with ulcerative colitis or Crohn's disease, or a healthy co-twin of an affected twin (not recorded which).

V and J are TRBV18 and TRBJ2-4; TCRdb gives TRBD1 as the D gene, but with no DNA this cannot be confirmed. This CDR3 is 15 amino acids long. Germline values: CDR1 KGHSH, CDR2 LQKENI. The CDR3 loop reads CASSPGGGIGNIQYF.

The genes are TRBV24-1 and TRBJ2-1; TCRdb indicates TRBD1, and absent DNA this call remains unverified. Germline CDR1 KGHDR, CDR2 SFDVKD. The CDR3 consists of 17 residues. Here the CDR3 reads CATSDSVGTGLVGEQFF.

The V and J genes are TRBV5-4 and TRBJ2-2; TCRdb lists TRBD2, though no DNA is available to test this call. Germline V gene sequence: CDR1 SGHNT, CDR2 YYREEE (reference sequence). The CDR3 is 14 residues long. The CDR3 sequence is CASRGQDYTGELFF. The full variable domain, in which reference TRBV5-4 and TRBJ2-2 provide the parts outside the CDR3, is ETGVTQSPTHLIKTRGQQVTLRCSSQSGHNTVSWYQQALGQGPQFIFQYYREEENGRGNFPPRFSGLQFPNYSSELNVNALELDDSALYLCASRGQDYTGELFFGEGSRLTVL.

The genes are TRBV12-3 or TRBV12-4 and TRBJ1-3. This CDR3 spans 13 amino acids. The CDR3 spells CASSDGFGNTIYF.

V gene TRBV20-1 combines with J gene TRBJ2-3; TCRdb gives TRBD1 as the D gene, but with no DNA this cannot be confirmed. Germline V CDR1 and CDR2: DFQATT, SNEGSKA (reference sequence). CDR3 size: 14 residues. CDR3 sequence: CSATLPGPEKGQYF.

V and J are TRBV19 and TRBJ2-1; the D call of TRBD2 rests on TCRdb alone, since no DNA is present to check it. The germline CDR1 and CDR2 sequences are LNHDA and SQIVND (reference sequence). This CDR3 is 15 amino acids long. This CDR3 reads CASSIAAGGWNEQFF.

V is TRBV7-9 and J is TRBJ2-7; TCRdb names TRBD1, which stays unverified in the absence of DNA. The CDR3 contains 14 residues. In germline, CDR1 is SEHNR, CDR2 FQNEAQ (reference sequence). The CDR3 loop reads CASSPFDRGQGSYF.

V is TRBV24-1 and J is TRBJ2-1. The V gene's germline CDR1 is KGHDR and CDR2 SFDVKD. There are 15 residues in the CDR3. CDR3 sequence: CATSDTGRTYNEQFF.

The gene calls are TRBV7-9 and TRBJ1-4. From germline, CDR1 is SEHNR and CDR2 FQNEAQ (reference sequence). CDR3 length equals 16 residues. CDR3: CASSSPTGRANEKLFF.

The rearrangement uses TRBV3-1 and TRBJ2-1. The CDR3 contains 15 residues. Germline V gives CDR1 LGHDT, CDR2 YNNKEL (reference sequence). The CDR3 spells CASSQRPDMYNEQFF.

V usage is TRBV28 and J usage is TRBJ2-7; the TCRdb call, TRBD2, lacks DNA for checking. Germline V gives CDR1 MDHEN, CDR2 SYDVKM. CDR3 length equals 14 residues. CDR3 sequence reads: CASSPLGLSYEQYF.

The rearrangement joins TRBV5-1 to TRBJ1-6; TCRdb's D call of TRBD1 is untestable without DNA. Germline V gene data show CDR1 as SGHRS and CDR2 as YFSETQ. CDR3 size: 15 residues. The CDR3 reads CASSERTGGVSPLHF.

V is TRBV18 and J is TRBJ1-2. CDR3 length: 13 amino acids. Germline-derived CDR1 and CDR2 are KGHSH and LQKENI. This CDR3 is CASSPDVRSGYTF. The complete variable domain, with remaining parts taken from reference TRBV18 and TRBJ1-2, reads NAGVMQNPRHLVRRRGQEARLRCSPMKGHSHVYWYRQLPEEGLKFMVYLQKENIIDESGMPKERFSAEFPKEGPSILRIQQVVRGDSAAYFCASSPDVRSGYTFGSGTRLTVV.

This rearrangement joins TRBV27 to TRBJ2-3; TCRdb's D gene call, TRBD2, goes unchecked for lack of DNA. This CDR3 contains 15 residues. CDR1 and CDR2 from the germline V gene are MNHEY and SMNVEV (reference sequence). CDR3 sequence reads: CASSRIAGERDTQYF.

The chain joins TRBV5-6 to TRBJ2-7; there is no DNA to check the TCRdb D call of TRBD2. Per germline, CDR1 SGHDT and CDR2 YYEEEE. CDR3 length: 14 residues. The CDR3 spells CASSGGLAGVEQYF.

The V call is TRBV28, the J call TRBJ2-7; TCRdb's D call, TRBD1, is unchecked because there is no DNA. From germline, CDR1 is MDHEN and CDR2 SYDVKM. There are 18 residues in the CDR3. The CDR3 reads CASTQRGHGGNGSYEQYF.

The V and J genes are TRBV5-1 and TRBJ1-4; TCRdb's assignment of TRBD1 cannot be checked, as there is no DNA. Germline V gene lookup returns CDR1 SGHRS and CDR2 YFSETQ. The CDR3 length is 16 residues. CDR3 in amino acids: CASRQTGGLLNEKLFF.

The chain carries TRBV12-3 or TRBV12-4 and TRBJ2-3. The CDR3 extends over 13 amino acids. CDR3: CASSRFITDTQYF.

V and J are TRBV5-1 and TRBJ1-1; TCRdb gives TRBD1 as the D gene, but with no DNA this cannot be confirmed. This CDR3 comprises 14 residues. CDR1 is SGHRS, CDR2 YFSETQ, per germline. CDR3 loop: CASGEGTWDTEAFF.

V and J are TRBV5-1 and TRBJ2-7. The CDR3 is 13 amino acids. The germline gives CDR1 SGHRS, CDR2 YFSETQ. This chain's CDR3 is CASSLGIIYEQYF. Together with reference TRBV5-1 and TRBJ2-7, the CDR3 gives the full variable domain: KAGVTQTPRYLIKTRGQQVTLSCSPISGHRSVSWYQQTPGQGLQFLFEYFSETQRNKGNFPGRFSGRQFSNSRSEMNVSTLELGDSALYLCASSLGIIYEQYFGPGTRLTVT.

The chain is built from TRBV20-1 and TRBJ2-4; no DNA is available, so the TRBD2 call from TCRdb remains unchecked. The CDR3 has 14 amino acids. Germline V gene sequence: CDR1 DFQATT, CDR2 SNEGSKA (reference sequence). Here the CDR3 reads CSAFSGSGSNIQYF.

V usage is TRBV6-6 and J usage is TRBJ1-5. The CDR3 contains 13 residues. CDR1 is MNHNY and CDR2 is SVGAGI in the germline V gene (reference sequence). CDR3: CASSYKGNQPQHF.

The rearrangement joins TRBV7-6 to TRBJ2-3; absent DNA, TCRdb's TRBD1 call cannot be checked. Germline lookup yields CDR1 SGHVS and CDR2 FNYEAQ. The CDR3 sequence is 15 residues long. CDR3 region: CASSLQGYGTDTQYF.

The rearrangement links TRBV29-1 to TRBJ1-1; with no DNA, the TCRdb D assignment of TRBD1 cannot be verified. Germline assignment: CDR1 SQVTM and CDR2 ANQGSEA. The CDR3 is 15 residues long. The CDR3 reads CSVKPRTGWDTEAFF. Full variable domain (rest looked up from reference TRBV29-1 and TRBJ1-1): SAVISQKPSRDICQRGTSLTIQCQVDSQVTMMFWYRQQPGQSLTLIATANQGSEATYESGFVIDKFPISRPNLTFSTLTVSNMSPEDSSIYLCSVKPRTGWDTEAFFGQGTRLTVV.